This entry concerns a single TCR beta chain. The method was immunoSEQ multiplex PCR; TCRdb's version includes in-frame clones alone and lacks a portion of them. This table has about 350,000 clones, 75% to 90% appearing once. J was trimmed by 1 base and V by 1 base; bases with no gene match: 10. Germline V gene data show CDR1 as SEHNR and CDR2 as FQNEAQ (reference sequence). This CDR3 has 18 amino acids. Seattle-derived patients entered the study during active infection and were followed longitudinally. This sample is drawn from a study of blood T cell repertoires in COVID-19. As for the study in general: Collection of acute and convalescent COVID-19 samples took place in the United States, Italy and Spain. Nucleic acid was either cDNA or gDNA, and it came from T cells, B-cell-depleted T cells, or PBMCs.

This chain connects TRBV7-9 to TRBJ1-5; 7 nucleotides align to TRBD1. The specimen was peripheral blood. This clonotype was sampled from a woman aged 45-59 years with COVID-19, enrolled during active disease. DNA for the CDR3: TGTGCCAGCAGCTTAGGTGCAGGGGGAGACGGGAGCAATCAGCCCCAGCATTTT. Its protein product is CASSLGAGGDGSNQPQHF.